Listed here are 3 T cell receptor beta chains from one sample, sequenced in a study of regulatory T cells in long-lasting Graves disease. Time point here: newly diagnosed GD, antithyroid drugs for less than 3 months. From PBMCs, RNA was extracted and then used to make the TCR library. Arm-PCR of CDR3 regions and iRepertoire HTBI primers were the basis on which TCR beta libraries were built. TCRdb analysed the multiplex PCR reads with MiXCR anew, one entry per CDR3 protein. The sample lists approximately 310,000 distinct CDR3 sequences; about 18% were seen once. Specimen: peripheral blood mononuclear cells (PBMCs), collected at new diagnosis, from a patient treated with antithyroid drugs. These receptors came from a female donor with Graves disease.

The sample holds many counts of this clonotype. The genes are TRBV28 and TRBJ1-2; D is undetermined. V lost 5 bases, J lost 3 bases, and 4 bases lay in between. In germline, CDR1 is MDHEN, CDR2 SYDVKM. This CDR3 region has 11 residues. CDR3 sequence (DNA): TGTGCCAGCAGTGTCTACTATGGCTACACCTTC. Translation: CASSVYYGYTF.

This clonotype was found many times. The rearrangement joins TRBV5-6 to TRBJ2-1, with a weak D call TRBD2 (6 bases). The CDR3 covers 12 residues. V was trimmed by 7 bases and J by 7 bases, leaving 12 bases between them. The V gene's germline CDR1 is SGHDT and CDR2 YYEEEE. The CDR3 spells CASRGLVNEQFF. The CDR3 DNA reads TGTGCCAGCCGGGGGTTGGTGAATGAGCAGTTCTTC.

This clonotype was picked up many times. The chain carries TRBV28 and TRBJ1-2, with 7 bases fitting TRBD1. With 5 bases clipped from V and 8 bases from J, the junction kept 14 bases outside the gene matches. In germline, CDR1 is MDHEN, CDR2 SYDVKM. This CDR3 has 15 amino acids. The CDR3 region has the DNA TGTGCCAGCAGTAGCAAGGCGGACAGGCGTTTAGGCTACACCTTC. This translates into CASSSKADRRLGYTF.